The 22 T cell receptor beta chains in this list originate from one sample, sequenced in a study of shared clonotypes between healthy human individuals. Sequencing used immunoSEQ multiplex PCR; TCRdb keeps in-frame clones, though not all of them. This table has 2 million to 2.5 million clones, about 92% appearing once. The material sequenced was naive CD4+ T cells from PBMCs. Specified subset: CD45RA+ positively selected. Receptors were obtained from a man younger than 35 in good health. Some clones in this sample may be carry-over from other donors' samples.

This rearrangement joins TRBV18 to TRBJ2-1, with D possibly being TRBD2 (6 bases). The CDR3 has 16 amino acids. V shed 5 bases and J shed 0 bases, with 14 bases lying between them. Germline V gene sequence: CDR1 KGHSH, CDR2 LQKENI. The CDR3 protein is CASSSFSGFSYNEQFF. As DNA, the CDR3 is TGTGCCAGCTCATCATTTAGCGGTTTCTCCTACAATGAGCAGTTCTTC.

Points on this clone: Other nucleotide sequences in the sample specify the same CDR3. The J gene is TRBJ2-1, the V gene TRBV7-2, with 7 positions matching TRBD2. V gave up 1 base and J gave up 4 bases; unmatched junction bases: 4. Germline V gene lookup returns CDR1 SGHTA and CDR2 FQGNSA. The CDR3 covers 15 residues. The CDR3 coding sequence is TGTGCCAGCAGCTTAGGAGCTAGCGGATACAATGAGCAGTTCTTC. This encodes CASSLGASGYNEQFF.

The V and J genes are TRBV10-3 and TRBJ2-7; 10 bases line up with TRBD2. J lost 4 bases, V lost 6 bases, and 6 bases had no gene match. The length of the CDR3 is 14 residues. The germline CDR1 and CDR2 sequences are ENHRY and SYGVKD. DNA for the CDR3: TGTGCCATCAGGCCTAGCGGGAGTGGATACGAGCAGTACTTC. Residues: CAIRPSGSGYEQYF.

The chain carries TRBV11-2 and TRBJ2-1; a weak D match, TRBD2 (6 bases). This CDR3 region has 15 residues. Germline assignment: CDR1 SGHAT and CDR2 FQNNGV. V lost 1 base and J 4 bases, leaving 11 bases between the germline ends. The DNA of the CDR3 is TGTGCCAGCAGCTTAGCTTTCGGAGGGTACAATGAGCAGTTCTTC. Translation: CASSLAFGGYNEQFF. The complete variable domain, with remaining parts taken from reference TRBV11-2 and TRBJ2-1, reads EAGVAQSPRYKIIEKRQSVAFWCNPISGHATLYWYQQILGQGPKLLIQFQNNGVVDDSQLPKDRFSAERLKGVDSTLKIQPAKLEDSAVYLCASSLAFGGYNEQFFGPGTRLTVL.

The chain recombines TRBV18 with TRBJ2-1; the D is unclear. The CDR3 spans 15 residues. V lost 5 bases and J lost 9, with 20 bases in between. Germline loops: CDR1 KGHSH, CDR2 LQKENI. The CDR3 DNA is TGTGCCAGCTCATCCCCCGTTGACCGTTTGGGTGAGCAGTTCTTC. This sequence encodes CASSSPVDRLGEQFF.

Here the CDR3 DNA reads TGTGCCAGCAGCTTAAAAGGAGATACGCAGTATTTT. Amino acids: CASSLKGDTQYF. The J gene is TRBJ2-3, the V gene TRBV11-3, with D hard to call. CDR1 is SGHNT, CDR2 YENEEA, per germline. Trimming removed 2 bases from V and 5 bases from J, with 5 bases in between. This CDR3 has 12 residues. Complete variable domain (other parts from reference TRBV11-3 and TRBJ2-3): EAGVVQSPRYKIIEKKQPVAFWCNPISGHNTLYWYLQNLGQGPELLIRYENEEAVDDSQLPKDRFSAERLKGVDSTLKIQPAELGDSAVYLCASSLKGDTQYFGPGTRLTVL.

Points on this clone: Other DNA sequences in the same sample also yield this CDR3. V is TRBV18 and J is TRBJ2-5; 10 bases fit TRBD2. Trimming removed 3 bases from V and 5 bases from J; junction bases left unmatched: 9. Germline CDR1 reads KGHSH; CDR2 reads LQKENI. The CDR3 is 16 residues long. DNA for the CDR3: TGTGCCAGCTCACCCGGGCTAGCGGGAGTAGGGGAGACCCAGTACTTC. Translated: CASSPGLAGVGETQYF. Full variable domain (missing parts from reference TRBV18 and TRBJ2-5): NAGVMQNPRHLVRRRGQEARLRCSPMKGHSHVYWYRQLPEEGLKFMVYLQKENIIDESGMPKERFSAEFPKEGPSILRIQQVVRGDSAAYFCASSPGLAGVGETQYFGPGTRLLVL.

Of note for this clone: Additional DNA sequences in this sample encode the identical CDR3. V is TRBV18 and J is TRBJ2-7; no firm D call. The CDR3 is 14 residues long. Germline CDR1 and CDR2: KGHSH and LQKENI. V was pared by 1 base and J by 1 base, with 8 bases between. The CDR3 nucleotides read TGTGCCAGCTCACCACAGGGTGTATCCTACGAGCAGTACTTC. Translation gives CASSPQGVSYEQYF.

The V and J genes are TRBV4-1 and TRBJ1-2; tentatively, D is TRBD1 (5 bases). V lost 2 bases, J lost 2 bases, and 15 bases lay in between. The CDR3 spans 16 residues. The germline gives CDR1 MGHRA, CDR2 YSYEKL. The CDR3 DNA reads as TGCGCCAGCAGCCAAACTCGCTCGGGGGAAAACTATGGCTACACCTTC. This encodes CASSQTRSGENYGYTF.

The V call is TRBV11-2, the J call TRBJ2-7, with TRBD2 as a possible D gene (6 bases). Trimming left V 5 bases short and J 3 bases short, with 20 bases between. Germline CDR1 and CDR2: SGHAT and FQNNGV. The CDR3 totals 16 residues. The CDR3 region has the DNA TGTGCCAGCAGCACTGGAAGGGTCGCGGGACTCTACGAGCAGTACTTC. Translated: CASSTGRVAGLYEQYF.

The chain joins TRBV7-9 to TRBJ1-5; D might be TRBD1 (5 bases). Trimming shortened V by 5 bases and J by 6 bases, and 14 bases separated the two germline ends. Germline values: CDR1 SEHNR, CDR2 FQNEAQ (reference sequence). The CDR3 length is 14 residues. Here the CDR3 reads CASSIGGGGQPQHF. The DNA for the CDR3 is TGTGCCAGCAGCATCGGCGGGGGGGGTCAGCCCCAGCATTTT.

The chain links TRBV5-4 to TRBJ1-1; D gene unclear. The V end lost 0 bases, the J end lost 5 bases, and 14 bases lay between the germline ends. The V gene's germline CDR1 is SGHNT and CDR2 YYREEE (reference sequence). The CDR3 sequence is 15 residues long. The CDR3 DNA reads as TGTGCCAGCAGCTTGGTGCCGGGGTTTGAGACTGAAGCTTTCTTT. This encodes CASSLVPGFETEAFF.

The V call is TRBV4-1, the J call TRBJ1-4; the D is unclear. This CDR3 region has 13 residues. V was clipped by 6 bases and J by 8 bases, with 13 bases between them. Germline assignment: CDR1 MGHRA and CDR2 YSYEKL. Written as DNA, the CDR3 is TGCGCCAGCAGGGCAGTTAGCCAGGAAAAACTGTTTTTT. Its protein is CASRAVSQEKLFF.

V and J are TRBV6-6 and TRBJ1-2; TRBD1 is a possible D gene (6 bases). Germline V lookup: CDR1 MNHNY, CDR2 SVGAGI (reference sequence). This CDR3 has 11 amino acids. Trimming shortened V by 5 bases and J by 7 bases, and 8 bases separated the two germline ends. DNA of the CDR3: TGTGCCAGCAGTAGGGGGGTTGGCTACACCTTC. As protein: CASSRGVGYTF.

The CDR3 bases are TGTGCCAGCAGTATGGATGTCACAGATACGCAGTATTTT. Amino acids: CASSMDVTDTQYF. The chain recombines TRBV28 with TRBJ2-3, with D hard to call. The V end lost 5 bases, the J end lost 2 bases, and 8 bases lay between the germline ends. The CDR3 extends over 13 amino acids. Germline V gives CDR1 MDHEN, CDR2 SYDVKM.

The chain uses TRBV29-1 and TRBJ1-2; 10 nucleotides align to TRBD1. The germline CDR1 and CDR2 sequences are SQVTM and ANQGSEA. J gave up 10 bases and V 1 base, and 6 bases lay outside the gene matches. The CDR3 covers 13 residues. The CDR3 loop reads CSVEGGQGPSYTF. The CDR3 bases are TGCAGCGTTGAAGGGGGACAGGGGCCCTCCTACACCTTC.

This chain connects TRBV7-2 to TRBJ2-7; D is undetermined. The V gene's germline CDR1 is SGHTA and CDR2 FQGNSA. The CDR3 spans 13 residues. V was shortened by 5 bases and J by 4 bases, with 12 bases between the two germline ends. The CDR3 bases are TGTGCCAGCAGCCCCCCAGGTCCATACGAGCAGTACTTC. Encoded protein: CASSPPGPYEQYF.

V and J are TRBV7-8 and TRBJ2-1; D remains ambiguous. The V gene lost 6 bases and the J gene lost 10 bases, with 16 bases spanning the gap. The CDR3 loop spans 13 amino acids. The germline V gene has CDR1 SGHVS and CDR2 FQNEAQ. The CDR3 here is CASSPRLGSEQFF. CDR3 nucleotides: TGTGCCAGCAGTCCTAGGTTAGGCTCCGAGCAGTTCTTC.

The chain uses TRBV2 and TRBJ2-7; D ambiguous. The V end lost 7 bases, the J end lost 3 bases, and 13 bases lay between the germline ends. Germline loops: CDR1 SNHLY, CDR2 FYNNEI. The CDR3 contains 13 residues. The CDR3: CASMVATDYEQYF. For the CDR3, the DNA is TGTGCCAGCATGGTGGCTACCGACTACGAGCAGTACTTC.

This clone occurred once. The rearrangement joins TRBV28 to TRBJ1-5; weak D call: TRBD1 (6 bases). CDR3 length: 16 residues. Per the germline V gene, CDR1 is MDHEN and CDR2 is SYDVKM. The germline V and J ends were trimmed by 2 bases and 0 bases, with 11 bases remaining between them. The DNA of the CDR3 is TGTGCCAGCAGTTTAATAGACAGGAATAGCAATCAGCCCCAGCATTTT. Translating gives CASSLIDRNSNQPQHF.

The J gene is TRBJ1-2, the V gene TRBV2, with D tentatively TRBD1 (6 bases). The V gene lost 6 bases and the J gene lost 5 bases, with 16 bases spanning the gap. This CDR3 contains 14 residues. Germline lookup yields CDR1 SNHLY and CDR2 FYNNEI. The CDR3 nucleotides are TGTGCCAGCAGCCCATACAGGGTTCAGTATGGCTACACCTTC. It codes for CASSPYRVQYGYTF.

The chain is built from TRBV18 and TRBJ2-5; 7 bases match TRBD2. From germline, CDR1 is KGHSH and CDR2 LQKENI. V was clipped by 2 bases and J by 5 bases; unmatched bases: 5. The CDR3 has 14 amino acids. CDR3 nucleotide sequence: TGTGCCAGCTCACCATCGGCTAGCGGCGAGACCCAGTACTTC. It yields the protein CASSPSASGETQYF.